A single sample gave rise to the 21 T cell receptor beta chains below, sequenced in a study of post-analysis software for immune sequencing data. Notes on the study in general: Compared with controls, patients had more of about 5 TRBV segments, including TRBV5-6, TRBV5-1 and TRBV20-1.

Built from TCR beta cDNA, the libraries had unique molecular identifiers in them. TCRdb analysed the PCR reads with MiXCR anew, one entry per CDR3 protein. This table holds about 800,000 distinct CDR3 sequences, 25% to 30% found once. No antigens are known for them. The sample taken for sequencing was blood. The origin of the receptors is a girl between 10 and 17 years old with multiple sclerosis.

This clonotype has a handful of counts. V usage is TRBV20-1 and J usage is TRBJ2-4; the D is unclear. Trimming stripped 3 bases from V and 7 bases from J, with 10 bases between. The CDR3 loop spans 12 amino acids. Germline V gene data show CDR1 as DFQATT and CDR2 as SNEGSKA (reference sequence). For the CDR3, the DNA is TGCAGTGCTAGTACTATTAGTAACATTCAGTACTTC. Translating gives CSASTISNIQYF.

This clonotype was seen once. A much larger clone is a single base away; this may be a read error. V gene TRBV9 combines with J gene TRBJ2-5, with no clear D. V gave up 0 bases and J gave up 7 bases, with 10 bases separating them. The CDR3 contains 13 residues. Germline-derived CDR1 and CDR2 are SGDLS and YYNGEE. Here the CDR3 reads CASSVGELGTQYF. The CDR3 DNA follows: TGTGCCAGCAGCGTAGGAGAGTTAGGGACCCAGTACTTC.

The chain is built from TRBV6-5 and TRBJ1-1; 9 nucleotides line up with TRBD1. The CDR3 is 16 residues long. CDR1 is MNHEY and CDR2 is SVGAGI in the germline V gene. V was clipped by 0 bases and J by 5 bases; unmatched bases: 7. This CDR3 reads CASSYSGTGLSTEAFF. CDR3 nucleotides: TGTGCCAGCAGTTACTCAGGGACAGGGTTGTCAACTGAAGCTTTCTTT.

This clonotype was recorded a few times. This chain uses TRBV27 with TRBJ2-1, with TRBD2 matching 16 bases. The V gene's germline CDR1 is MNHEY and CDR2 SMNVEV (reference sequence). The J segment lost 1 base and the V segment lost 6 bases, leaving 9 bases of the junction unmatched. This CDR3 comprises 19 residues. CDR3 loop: CASSPGTSGRAPSYNEQFF. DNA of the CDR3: TGTGCCAGCAGCCCCGGGACTAGCGGGAGGGCCCCTTCCTACAATGAGCAGTTCTTC.

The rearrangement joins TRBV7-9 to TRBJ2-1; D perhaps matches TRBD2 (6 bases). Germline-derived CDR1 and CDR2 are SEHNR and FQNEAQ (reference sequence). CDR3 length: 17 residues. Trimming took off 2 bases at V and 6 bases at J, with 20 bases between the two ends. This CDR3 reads CASSLSLARIRVNEQFF. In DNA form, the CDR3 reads TGTGCCAGCAGCTTAAGCCTAGCGAGGATTAGGGTCAATGAGCAGTTCTTC.

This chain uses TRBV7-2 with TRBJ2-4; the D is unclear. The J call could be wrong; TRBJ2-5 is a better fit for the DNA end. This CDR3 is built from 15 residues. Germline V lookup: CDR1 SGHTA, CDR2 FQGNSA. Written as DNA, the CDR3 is TGTGCCAGCAGCTTAGTTACCAGTCCCCAAGAGACCCAGTACTTC. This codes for CASSLVTSPQETQYF.

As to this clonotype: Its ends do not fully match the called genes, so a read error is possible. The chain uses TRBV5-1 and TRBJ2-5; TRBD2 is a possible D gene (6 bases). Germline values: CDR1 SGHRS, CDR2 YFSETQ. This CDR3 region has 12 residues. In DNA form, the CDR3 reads TGCGTCAGCAGCTTGGGACTGGAGACCCAGTACTTC. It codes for CVSSLGLETQYF.

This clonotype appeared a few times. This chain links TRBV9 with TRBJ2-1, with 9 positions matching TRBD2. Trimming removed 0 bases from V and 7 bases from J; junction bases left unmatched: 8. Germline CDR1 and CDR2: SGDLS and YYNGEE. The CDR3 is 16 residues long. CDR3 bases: TGTGCCAGCAGCGTAGGAGTCGCGGGAGGGAGGAATGAGCAGTTCTTC. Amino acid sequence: CASSVGVAGGRNEQFF.

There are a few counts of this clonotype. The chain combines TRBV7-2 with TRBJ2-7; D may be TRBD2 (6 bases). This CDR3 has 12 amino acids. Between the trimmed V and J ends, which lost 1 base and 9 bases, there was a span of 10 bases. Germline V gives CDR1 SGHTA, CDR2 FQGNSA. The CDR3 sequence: CASSLGRGAQYF. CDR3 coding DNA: TGTGCCAGCAGCTTAGGGCGGGGTGCGCAGTACTTC. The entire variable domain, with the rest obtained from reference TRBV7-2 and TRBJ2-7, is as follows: GAGVSQSPSNKVTEKGKDVELRCDPISGHTALYWYRQSLGQGLEFLIYFQGNSAPDKSGLPSDRFSAERTGGSVSTLTIQRTQQEDSAVYLCASSLGRGAQYFGPGTRLTVT.

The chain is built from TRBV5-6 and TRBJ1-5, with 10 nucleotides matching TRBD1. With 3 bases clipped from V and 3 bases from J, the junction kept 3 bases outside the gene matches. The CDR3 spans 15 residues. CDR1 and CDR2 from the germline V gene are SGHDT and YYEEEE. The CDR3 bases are TGTGCCAGCAGCTGGGGGACAGGGGACAATCAGCCCCAGCATTTT. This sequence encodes CASSWGTGDNQPQHF.

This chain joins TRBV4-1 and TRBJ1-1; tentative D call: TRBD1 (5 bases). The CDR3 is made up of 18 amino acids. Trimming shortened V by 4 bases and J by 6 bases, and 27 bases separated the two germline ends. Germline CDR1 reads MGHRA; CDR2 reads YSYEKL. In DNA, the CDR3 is TGCGCCAGCAGCCCGATGGACGGAACTAGGACACAAGGGGCTGAAGCTTTCTTT. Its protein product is CASSPMDGTRTQGAEAFF.

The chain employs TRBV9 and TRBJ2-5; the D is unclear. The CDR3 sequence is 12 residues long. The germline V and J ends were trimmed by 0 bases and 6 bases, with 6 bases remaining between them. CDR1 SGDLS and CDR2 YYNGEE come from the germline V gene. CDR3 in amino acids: CASSVVGKTQYF. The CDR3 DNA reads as TGTGCCAGCAGCGTAGTAGGGAAGACCCAGTACTTC.

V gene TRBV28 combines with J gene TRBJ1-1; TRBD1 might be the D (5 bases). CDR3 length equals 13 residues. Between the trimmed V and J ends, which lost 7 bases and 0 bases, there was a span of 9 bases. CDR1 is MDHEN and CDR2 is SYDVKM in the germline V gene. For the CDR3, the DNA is TGTGCCAGCATAGTGGGGGTGAACACTGAAGCTTTCTTT. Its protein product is CASIVGVNTEAFF. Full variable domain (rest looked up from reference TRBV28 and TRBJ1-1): DVKVTQSSRYLVKRTGEKVFLECVQDMDHENMFWYRQDPGLGLRLIYFSYDVKMKEKGDIPEGYSVSREKKERFSLILESASTNQTSMYLCASIVGVNTEAFFGQGTRLTVV.

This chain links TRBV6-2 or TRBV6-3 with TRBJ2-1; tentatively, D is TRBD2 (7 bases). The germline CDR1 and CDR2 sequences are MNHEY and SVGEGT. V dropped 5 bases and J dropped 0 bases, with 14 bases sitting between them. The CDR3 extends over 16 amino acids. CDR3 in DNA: TGTGCCAGCAGTCCCGAGGGGGGGGGCTCCTACAATGAGCAGTTCTTC. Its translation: CASSPEGGGSYNEQFF.

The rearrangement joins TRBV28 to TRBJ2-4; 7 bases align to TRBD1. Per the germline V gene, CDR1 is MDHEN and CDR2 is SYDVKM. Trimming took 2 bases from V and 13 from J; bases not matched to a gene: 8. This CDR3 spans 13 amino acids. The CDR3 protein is CASSLRKGAKQYF. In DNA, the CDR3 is TGTGCCAGCAGTTTACGGAAGGGGGCGAAGCAGTACTTC.

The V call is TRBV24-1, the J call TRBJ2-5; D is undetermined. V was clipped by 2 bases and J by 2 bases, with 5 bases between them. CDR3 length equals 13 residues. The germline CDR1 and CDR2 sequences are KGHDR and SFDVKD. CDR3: CATSDWQQETQYF. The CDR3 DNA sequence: TGTGCCACCAGTGATTGGCAGCAAGAGACCCAGTACTTC.

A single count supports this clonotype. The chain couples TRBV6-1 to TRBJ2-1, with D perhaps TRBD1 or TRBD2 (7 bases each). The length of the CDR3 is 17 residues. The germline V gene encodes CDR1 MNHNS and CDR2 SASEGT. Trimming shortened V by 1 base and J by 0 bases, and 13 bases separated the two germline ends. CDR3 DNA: TGTGCCAGCAGTGAAGACAGGGGAGGGTCCTCCTACAATGAGCAGTTCTTC. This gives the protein CASSEDRGGSSYNEQFF.

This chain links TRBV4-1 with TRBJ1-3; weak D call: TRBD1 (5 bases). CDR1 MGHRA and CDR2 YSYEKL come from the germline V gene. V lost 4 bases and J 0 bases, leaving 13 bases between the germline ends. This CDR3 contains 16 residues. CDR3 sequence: CASSPERGASGNTIYF. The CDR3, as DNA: TGCGCCAGCAGCCCGGAACGAGGGGCCTCTGGAAACACCATATATTTT.

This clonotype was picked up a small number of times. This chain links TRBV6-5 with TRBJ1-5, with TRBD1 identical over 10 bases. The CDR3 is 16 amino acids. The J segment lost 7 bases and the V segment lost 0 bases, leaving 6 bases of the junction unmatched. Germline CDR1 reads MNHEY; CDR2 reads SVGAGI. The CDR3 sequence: CASSYSSDRGRQPQHF. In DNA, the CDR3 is TGTGCCAGCAGTTACTCTTCGGACAGGGGGAGGCAGCCCCAGCATTTT.

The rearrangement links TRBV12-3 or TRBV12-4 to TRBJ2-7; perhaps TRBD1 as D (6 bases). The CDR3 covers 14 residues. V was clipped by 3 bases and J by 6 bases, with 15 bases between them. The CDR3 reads CASSFSGGSGEQYF. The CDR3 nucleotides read TGTGCCAGCAGTTTTAGTGGGGGCAGTGGCGAGCAGTACTTC.

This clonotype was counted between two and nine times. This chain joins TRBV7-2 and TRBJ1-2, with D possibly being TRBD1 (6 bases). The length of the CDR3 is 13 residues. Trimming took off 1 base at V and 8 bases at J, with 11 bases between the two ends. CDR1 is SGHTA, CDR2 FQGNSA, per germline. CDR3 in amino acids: CASSLDGGRGYTF. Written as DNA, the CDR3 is TGTGCCAGCAGCTTAGATGGGGGGCGCGGCTACACCTTC. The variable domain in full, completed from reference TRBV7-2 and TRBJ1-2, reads GAGVSQSPSNKVTEKGKDVELRCDPISGHTALYWYRQSLGQGLEFLIYFQGNSAPDKSGLPSDRFSAERTGGSVSTLTIQRTQQEDSAVYLCASSLDGGRGYTFGSGTRLTVV.